The 12 T cell receptor beta chains in this list originate from one sample, sequenced in a study of T cell responses to AZD1222 COVID-19 vaccine. Using immunoSEQ multiplex PCR, the repertoire was profiled, and TCRdb retains in-frame clones only, with some absent. The sample consists of about 100,000 clones, roughly 84% of them appearing once. The sample was peripheral blood, taken on day 0 of AZD1222 vaccination. The receptor source for this set is an adult in good health.

This sequence joins TRBV7-2 and TRBJ2-4, with TRBD2 matching over 7 bases. From germline, CDR1 is SGHTA and CDR2 FQGNSA. V dropped 6 bases and J dropped 7; count of bases not matched to a gene: 15. The CDR3 runs to 16 residues. The CDR3 region has the DNA TGTGCCAGCAGTGTCAGCTTCGGGAGGACGGGGAACATTCAGTACTTC. Protein product: CASSVSFGRTGNIQYF.

This clone was detected once. The V gene is TRBV27, the J gene TRBJ1-5; D may be TRBD1 (6 bases). Trimming removed 2 bases at V and 2 bases at J, with 10 bases between. This CDR3 region has 15 residues. Per the germline V gene, CDR1 is MNHEY and CDR2 is SMNVEV (reference sequence). The CDR3 sequence is CASSLVGGGNQPQHF. The CDR3 DNA is TGTGCCAGCAGTTTAGTCGGGGGCGGCAATCAGCCCCAGCATTTT.

CDR3 amino acids: CASSLVAIDEQYF. CDR3 DNA: TGTGCCAGCAGTTTGGTCGCAATAGACGAGCAGTACTTC. The gene calls are TRBV28 and TRBJ2-7; D gene ambiguous. Trimming shortened V by 3 bases and J by 5 bases, and 11 bases separated the two germline ends. The CDR3 spans 13 residues. Germline lookup yields CDR1 MDHEN and CDR2 SYDVKM.

V is TRBV29-1 and J is TRBJ1-1; 9 bases are a match to TRBD1. There are 12 residues in the CDR3. Unmatched junction bases numbered 4, after V lost 7 bases and J lost 4 bases. Germline V gene lookup returns CDR1 SQVTM and CDR2 ANQGSEA. As DNA, the CDR3 is TGCAGCGAGACGGACAGGGGCACTGAAGCTTTCTTT. Translating gives CSETDRGTEAFF.

This chain uses TRBV29-1 with TRBJ1-2; no clear D. CDR1 and CDR2 (germline): SQVTM, ANQGSEA. The V end lost 3 bases, the J end lost 4 bases, and 9 bases lay between the germline ends. The CDR3 is made up of 12 amino acids. The CDR3 DNA reads TGCAGCGTTGACGGAGGGTTCTATGGCTACACCTTC. It specifies CSVDGGFYGYTF.

V and J are TRBV7-2 and TRBJ1-2; 7 nucleotides align to TRBD1. The germline CDR1 and CDR2 sequences are SGHTA and FQGNSA. This CDR3 has 14 residues. The V gene end was trimmed by 4 bases and the J gene end by 2 bases; junction bases not matched to a gene: 4. The CDR3 DNA follows: TGTGCCAGCAGCTGGACAGGCGGGAACTATGGCTACACCTTC. It translates to CASSWTGGNYGYTF.

The chain links TRBV30 to TRBJ1-2; the D is unclear. The CDR3 length is 13 residues. The V end was cut by 4 bases, the J end by 4 bases, with 13 bases between. Germline assignment: CDR1 GTSNPN and CDR2 SVGIG (reference sequence). The CDR3 region is CAWTVGPIYGYTF. DNA of the CDR3: TGTGCCTGGACCGTTGGGCCCATCTATGGCTACACCTTC. Full variable domain (outside the CDR3, taken from reference TRBV30 and TRBJ1-2): SQTIHQWPATLVQPVGSPLSLECTVEGTSNPNLYWYRQAAGRGLQLLFYSVGIGQISSEVPQNLSASRPQDRQFILSSKKLLLSDSGFYLCAWTVGPIYGYTFGSGTRLTVV.

Only a few counts were recorded for this clone. The chain links TRBV7-7 to TRBJ2-2; D uncertain. The V end was cut by 0 bases, the J end by 0 bases, with 2 bases between. In germline, CDR1 is SSHAT, CDR2 FNYEAQ (reference sequence). The CDR3 has 14 amino acids. CDR3 nucleotide sequence: TGTGCCAGCAGCTTAGCGGCGAACACCGGGGAGCTGTTTTTT. This sequence encodes CASSLAANTGELFF. Combining the CDR3 with reference TRBV7-7 and TRBJ2-2 gives the whole variable domain GAGVSQSPRYKVTKRGQDVTLRCDPISSHATLYWYQQALGQGPEFLTYFNYEAQPDKSGLPSDRFSAERPEGSISTLTIQRTEQRDSAMYRCASSLAANTGELFFGEGSRLTVL.

This clone has only a few counts. This chain links TRBV6-6 with TRBJ2-7; weak D call: TRBD2 (6 bases). The CDR3 is made up of 16 amino acids. Trimming left V 2 bases short and J 7 bases short, with 21 bases between. Germline V CDR1 and CDR2: MNHNY, SVGAGI (reference sequence). CDR3 sequence reads: CASSYAPQTGVWEQYF. CDR3 DNA: TGTGCCAGCAGTTACGCACCCCAGACGGGGGTTTGGGAGCAGTACTTC.

V gene TRBV20-1 combines with J gene TRBJ2-7; D is possibly TRBD1 or TRBD2 (5 bases each). Between the trimmed V and J ends, which lost 3 bases and 2 bases, there was a span of 17 bases. The CDR3 runs 15 residues. Germline-derived CDR1 and CDR2 are DFQATT and SNEGSKA (reference sequence). The CDR3 loop reads CSASPGRRNTYEQYF. As DNA, the CDR3 is TGCAGTGCTAGTCCGGGACGGCGAAATACCTACGAGCAGTACTTC.

Here the CDR3 DNA reads TGTGCCTGGAATCTGCGGGGGGCTTTTTCAGGAAACACCATATATTTT. It translates to CAWNLRGAFSGNTIYF. The rearrangement joins TRBV30 to TRBJ1-3; tentative D call: TRBD1 (6 bases). The ends were cut back, 4 bases at V and 4 bases at J, with 20 bases in the middle. In germline, CDR1 is GTSNPN, CDR2 SVGIG (reference sequence). The CDR3 is 16 residues long.

The V and J genes are TRBV30 and TRBJ1-2; 9 bases line up with TRBD1. The CDR3 spans 14 residues. Germline values: CDR1 GTSNPN, CDR2 SVGIG (reference sequence). V lost 5 bases, J lost 5 bases, and 9 bases stayed unmatched. In DNA, the CDR3 is TGTGCCTGGCAGAAACAGGGGGCAGGGTATGGCTACACCTTC. This translates into CAWQKQGAGYGYTF.